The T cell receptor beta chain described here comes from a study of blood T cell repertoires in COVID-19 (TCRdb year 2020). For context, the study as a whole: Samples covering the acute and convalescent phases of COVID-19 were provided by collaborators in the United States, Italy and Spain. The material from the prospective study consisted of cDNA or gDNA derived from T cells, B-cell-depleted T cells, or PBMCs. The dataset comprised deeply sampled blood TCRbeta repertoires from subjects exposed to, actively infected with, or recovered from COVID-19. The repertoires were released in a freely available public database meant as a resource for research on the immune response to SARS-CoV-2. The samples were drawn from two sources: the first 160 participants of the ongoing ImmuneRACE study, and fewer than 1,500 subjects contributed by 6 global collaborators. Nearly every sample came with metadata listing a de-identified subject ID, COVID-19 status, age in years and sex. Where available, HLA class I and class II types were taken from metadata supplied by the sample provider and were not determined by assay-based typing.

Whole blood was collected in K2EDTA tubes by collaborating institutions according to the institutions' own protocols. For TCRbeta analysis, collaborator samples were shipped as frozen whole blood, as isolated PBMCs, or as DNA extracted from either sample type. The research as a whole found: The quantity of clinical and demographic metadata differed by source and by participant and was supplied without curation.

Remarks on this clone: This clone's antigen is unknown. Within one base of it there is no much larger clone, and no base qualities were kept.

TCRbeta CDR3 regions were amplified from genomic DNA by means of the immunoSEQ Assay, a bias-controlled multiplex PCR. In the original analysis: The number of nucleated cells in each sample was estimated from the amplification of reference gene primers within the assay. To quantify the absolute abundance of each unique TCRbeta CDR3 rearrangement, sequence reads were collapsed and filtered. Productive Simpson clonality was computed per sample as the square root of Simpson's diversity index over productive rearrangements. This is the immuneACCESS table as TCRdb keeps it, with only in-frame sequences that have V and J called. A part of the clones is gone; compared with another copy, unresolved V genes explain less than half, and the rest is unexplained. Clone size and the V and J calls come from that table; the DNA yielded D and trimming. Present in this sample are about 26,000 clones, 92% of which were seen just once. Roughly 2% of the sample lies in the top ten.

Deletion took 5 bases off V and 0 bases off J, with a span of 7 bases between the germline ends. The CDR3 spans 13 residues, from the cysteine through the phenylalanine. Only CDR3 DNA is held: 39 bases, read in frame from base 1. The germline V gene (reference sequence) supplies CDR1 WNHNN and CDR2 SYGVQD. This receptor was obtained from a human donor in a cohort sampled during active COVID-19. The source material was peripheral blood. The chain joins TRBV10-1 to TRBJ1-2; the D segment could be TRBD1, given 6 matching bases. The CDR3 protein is CASSQGTNYGYTF. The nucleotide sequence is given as TGCGCCAGCAGTCAGGGGACTAACTATGGCTACACCTTC.